These T cell receptor beta chains were read from a single sample in a study of blood T cell repertoires in COVID-19. Libraries were prepared by immunoSEQ multiplex PCR; TCRdb keeps only in-frame clonotypes and omits some of them. The table lists 200,000 to 250,000 clones, about 82% of them singletons, with over 9% in the top ten. Material: peripheral blood. These receptors originate from an elderly man with acute or convalescent COVID-19. CDR3s include the opening cysteine and the closing phenylalanine or tryptophan. D genes are given only for firm matches. Clone sizes are given selectively: once, few, many, or a class where the clone is expanded.

TRBV2	TRBD2	-	TRBJ2-3	CASRERLAGDTQYF	TGTGCCAGCAGAGAAAGACTAGCGGGAGACACGCAGTATTTT
TRBV10-1	-	-	TRBJ1-1	CASSENNMNTEAFF	TGCGCCAGCAGTGAAAATAACATGAACACTGAAGCTTTCTTT
TRBV7-8	TRBD1	few	TRBJ2-7	CASSPRSGTGGKYEQYF	TGTGCCAGCAGCCCACGGTCCGGGACAGGGGGGAAGTACGAGCAGTACTTC
TRBV20-1	-	-	TRBJ2-7	CSASRSSYEQYF	TGCAGTGCTAGTCGGAGTTCCTACGAGCAGTACTTC
TRBV5-1	TRBD1	few	TRBJ2-2	CASSSTGKGTGELFF	TGCGCCAGCAGTTCGACAGGGAAGGGCACCGGGGAGCTGTTTTTT
TRBV5-4	-	-	TRBJ2-3	CASSLGGFSTDTQYF	TGTGCCAGCAGCTTGGGAGGGTTTAGCACAGATACGCAGTATTTT
TRBV28	-	once	TRBJ1-6	CASSSTGAVYNSPLHF	TGTGCCAGCAGCTCGACAGGCGCGGTCTATAATTCACCCCTCCACTTT
TRBV7-9	TRBD2	-	TRBJ2-1	CASSLGAGVINEQFF	TGTGCCAGCAGCTTAGGGGCGGGGGTGATTAATGAGCAGTTCTTC
TRBV28	TRBD1	once	TRBJ1-5	CASGQGASQPQHF	TGTGCCAGCGGACAGGGGGCTAGTCAGCCCCAGCATTTT
TRBV5-4	-	-	TRBJ2-1	CASRTELSFNEQFF	TGTGCCAGCAGAACGGAGCTCTCATTCAATGAGCAGTTCTTC
TRBV28	-	-	TRBJ1-2	CASSLRGGGNYGYTF	TGTGCCAGCAGTTTGAGGGGAGGTGGTAACTATGGCTACACCTTC
TRBV10-1	TRBD1	-	TRBJ1-6	CASTAGTGERSPLHF	TGCGCCAGCACAGCCGGGACAGGGGAACGATCACCCCTCCACTTT
TRBV9	-	-	TRBJ1-2	CASSVSAGSNYGYTF	TGTGCCAGCAGCGTTAGTGCAGGGTCTAACTATGGCTACACCTTC
TRBV19	TRBD1	-	TRBJ2-2	CASTGQGDTGELFF	TGTGCCAGTACGGGACAGGGGGACACCGGGGAGCTGTTTTTT
TRBV7-9	-	-	TRBJ2-7	CASKGEGPAYEQYF	TGTGCCTCGAAGGGGGAGGGGCCCGCCTACGAGCAGTACTTC
TRBV7-2	-	-	TRBJ2-7	CASSTALQGRYEQYF	TGTGCCAGCAGCACAGCCCTACAGGGTCGGTACGAGCAGTACTTC
TRBV24-1	TRBD2	-	TRBJ2-5	CATSDAPGSGSGETQYF	TGTGCCACCAGTGATGCCCCAGGGAGCGGGAGTGGAGAGACCCAGTACTTC
TRBV21-1	-	-	TRBJ1-2	CASSKPRRANYGYTF	TGTGCCAGCAGCAAACCTCGGAGGGCAAACTATGGCTACACCTTC
TRBV27	-	-	TRBJ2-1	CASSARTGSYNEQFF	TGTGCCAGCAGTGCCCGGACGGGATCCTACAATGAGCAGTTCTTC
TRBV15	-	-	TRBJ2-5	CATSRDPQETQYF	TGTGCCACCAGCAGAGATCCACAAGAGACCCAGTACTTC
TRBV19	TRBD2	-	TRBJ2-1	CASSGLAGGPGEQFF	TGTGCCAGTAGCGGACTAGCGGGGGGGCCCGGTGAGCAGTTCTTC
TRBV28	-	-	TRBJ1-6	CASSPRGKGFNSPLHF	TGTGCCAGCAGCCCTCGGGGGAAGGGGTTTAATTCACCCCTCCACTTT
TRBV19	-	once	TRBJ2-3	CATKEAAVGTDTQYF	TGTGCCACCAAGGAAGCGGCCGTGGGCACAGATACGCAGTATTTT
TRBV29-1	-	-	TRBJ2-5	CSVPGAQETQYF	TGCAGCGTCCCGGGAGCCCAAGAGACCCAGTACTTC
TRBV27	-	-	TRBJ2-5	CASTWGPGGTQYF	TGTGCCAGCACGTGGGGGCCTGGGGGGACCCAGTACTTC
TRBV6-2/TRBV6-3	TRBD2	-	TRBJ2-7	CASSPSVAGAYEQYF	TGTGCCAGCAGCCCAAGCGTAGCGGGAGCCTACGAGCAGTACTTC
TRBV19	-	-	TRBJ1-5	CASSIGSESNQPQHF	TGTGCCAGTAGTATAGGAAGCGAGAGCAATCAGCCCCAGCATTTT
TRBV7-8	-	-	TRBJ1-1	CASSHPGANTEAFF	TGTGCCAGCAGCCACCCCGGTGCTAACACTGAAGCTTTCTTT